A single sample is the source of the 15 T cell receptor beta chains below, sequenced in a study of early T cells in non-severe SARS-CoV-2 infection. A single record per CDR3 protein comes from TCRdb applying MiXCR to the 5' RACE reads. The data hold approximately 84,000 distinct CDR3 sequences, with roughly an eighth observed a single time. The material sequenced was whole blood. The receptors here all came from an adult who was a healthcare worker with PCR-confirmed SARS-CoV-2 infection or an uninfected control (not recorded which).

Ten or more counts support this clonotype. This rearrangement joins TRBV3-1 to TRBJ2-3; D perhaps matches TRBD1 (7 bases). The V end lost 0 bases, the J end lost 3 bases, and 19 bases lay between the germline ends. This CDR3 is 18 amino acids long. The germline V gene has CDR1 LGHDT and CDR2 YNNKEL (reference sequence). DNA of the CDR3: TGTGCCAGCAGCCAAGAACTCAAGACAGGGAGGTGGACAGATACGCAGTATTTT. It specifies CASSQELKTGRWTDTQYF.

J is TRBJ2-2 and V is TRBV3-2. TRBV3-2 is labeled a pseudogene. This CDR3 region has 15 residues. As DNA, the CDR3 is TGTGCCAGCAGCCAAGACACAGTGAAAACCGGGGAGCTGTTTTTT. It translates to CASSQDTVKTGELFF.

This clonotype was recorded a few times. This chain links TRBV10-2 with TRBJ2-5; D ambiguous. This CDR3 has 12 residues. Germline loops: CDR1 WSHSY, CDR2 SAAADI. V shed 3 bases and J shed 5 bases, with 7 bases lying between them. The CDR3 nucleotides read TGCGCCAGCAGTGAACTAAGGGAGACCCAGTACTTC. It codes for CASSELRETQYF.

This clonotype was seen ten or more times. The V and J genes are TRBV29-1 and TRBJ1-2; 8 positions agree with TRBD1. This CDR3 comprises 13 residues. V shed 3 bases, J shed 3 bases, and the junction held 3 bases outside the gene matches. The germline V gene encodes CDR1 SQVTM and CDR2 ANQGSEA. The CDR3 sequence is CSVDPGQDYGYTF. DNA of the CDR3: TGCAGCGTTGACCCGGGACAGGACTATGGCTACACCTTC.

In its sample, this clonotype was seen a few times. This chain connects TRBV5-1 to TRBJ2-1; D not resolved. The CDR3 is 14 amino acids. Germline-derived CDR1 and CDR2 are SGHRS and YFSETQ. The V gene lost 2 bases and the J gene lost 4 bases, with 10 bases spanning the gap. The CDR3 protein is CASSFTGLYNEQFF. CDR3 nucleotides: TGCGCCAGCAGCTTTACGGGTCTTTACAATGAGCAGTTCTTC.

This clonotype was detected a few times. The V gene is TRBV27, the J gene TRBJ2-7, with TRBD2 identical over 8 bases. V lost 4 bases to trimming and J lost 5 bases; unmatched junction nucleotides: 16. This CDR3 region has 17 residues. The germline CDR1 and CDR2 sequences are MNHEY and SMNVEV (reference sequence). The CDR3, as DNA: TGTGCCAGCAGTTATTCCCAACGGGGGGGCTCTTTCCACGAGCAGTACTTC. This gives the protein CASSYSQRGGSFHEQYF.

The chain couples TRBV11-3 to TRBJ2-3, with D perhaps being TRBD1 or TRBD2 (5 bases each). V was trimmed by 1 base and J by 8 bases, leaving 13 bases between them. The germline CDR1 and CDR2 sequences are SGHNT and YENEEA. The CDR3 runs 14 residues. The CDR3 nucleotides read TGTGCCAGCAGCTTAGGGGGTTCGGGGACTACGCAGTATTTT. This translates into CASSLGGSGTTQYF.

The genes are TRBV6-1 and TRBJ1-1; perhaps TRBD1 as D (5 bases). The V gene's germline CDR1 is MNHNS and CDR2 SASEGT. The CDR3 is 12 amino acids. V lost 4 bases, J lost 8 bases, and 11 bases lay in between. The CDR3 sequence is CASSGGTEEAFF. Here the CDR3 DNA reads TGTGCCAGCAGTGGAGGGACTGAGGAAGCTTTCTTT.

This clonotype occurred many times. The chain links TRBV9 to TRBJ2-1, with TRBD1 matching 7 bases. CDR1 is SGDLS, CDR2 YYNGEE, per germline. The CDR3 length is 17 residues. The V and J ends lost 4 bases and 5 bases, in that order; junction bases with no gene match: 15. CDR3 sequence: CASSPRQGTPRDNEQFF. Written as DNA, the CDR3 is TGTGCCAGCAGCCCCCGACAGGGCACTCCCCGAGACAATGAGCAGTTCTTC.

Only a few counts were recorded for this clonotype. DNA of the CDR3: TGTGCCAGCAGCAAAGGCTGGACAGTACAAGAGACCCAGTACTTC. Translated, it gives CASSKGWTVQETQYF. V is TRBV7-9 and J is TRBJ2-5, with D possibly being TRBD1 (6 bases). CDR1 and CDR2 from the germline V gene are SEHNR and FQNEAQ (reference sequence). This CDR3 contains 15 residues. The germline V and J ends were trimmed by 5 bases and 2 bases, with 15 bases remaining between them.

This clonotype has ten or more counts. The chain uses TRBV12-3 or TRBV12-4 and TRBJ1-4, with TRBD1 matching 8 bases. This CDR3 is built from 14 residues. The V and J ends lost 6 bases and 6 bases, in that order; junction bases with no gene match: 6. The CDR3 here is CASSLADRDEKLFF. The CDR3 DNA is TGTGCCAGCAGCCTAGCGGACAGGGATGAAAAACTGTTTTTT.

In the case of this clonotype: Lacking the conserved final phenylalanine or tryptophan, this CDR3 likely reflects a read error. The DNA is omitted, as the CDR3 cannot be located on it reliably, and the CDR3 follows TCRdb's listing. The chain uses TRBV2 and TRBJ1-1; the D segment call TRBD1 is taken from the table without a DNA check. The germline CDR1 and CDR2 sequences are SNHLY and FYNNEI. A total of 11 residues make up the CDR3, ends included. CDR3: CASSEALGQSI.

This clonotype was picked up many times. The J gene is TRBJ1-1, the V gene TRBV10-3; D perhaps matches TRBD1 (6 bases). The V gene's germline CDR1 is ENHRY and CDR2 SYGVKD. This CDR3 is 13 amino acids long. Trimming took 5 bases from V and 11 from J, leaving 18 bases between them. The CDR3 nucleotides read TGTGCCATCAGTCCCACAGGGTCTACGTGGGCTTTCTTT. Its translation: CAISPTGSTWAFF.

The sample holds many counts of this clonotype. The gene calls are TRBV6-1 and TRBJ1-2; 7 bases line up with TRBD1. After removal of 4 bases from V and 4 bases from J, the junction contained 3 bases not matched to a gene. Germline V gives CDR1 MNHNS, CDR2 SASEGT. This CDR3 contains 13 residues. The chain's CDR3 is CASSADRSYGYTF. The CDR3 region has the DNA TGTGCCAGCAGTGCGGACAGGTCCTATGGCTACACCTTC.

This clonotype has a single count. The chain employs TRBV7-6 and TRBJ1-1; D gene uncertain. The CDR3 contains 13 residues. Trimming removed 1 base from V and 3 bases from J, with 6 bases in between. Germline CDR1 is SGHVS and CDR2 is FNYEAQ. CDR3 loop: CASSLGAYTEAFF. The CDR3 bases are TGTGCCAGCAGCTTAGGGGCGTACACTGAAGCTTTCTTT.